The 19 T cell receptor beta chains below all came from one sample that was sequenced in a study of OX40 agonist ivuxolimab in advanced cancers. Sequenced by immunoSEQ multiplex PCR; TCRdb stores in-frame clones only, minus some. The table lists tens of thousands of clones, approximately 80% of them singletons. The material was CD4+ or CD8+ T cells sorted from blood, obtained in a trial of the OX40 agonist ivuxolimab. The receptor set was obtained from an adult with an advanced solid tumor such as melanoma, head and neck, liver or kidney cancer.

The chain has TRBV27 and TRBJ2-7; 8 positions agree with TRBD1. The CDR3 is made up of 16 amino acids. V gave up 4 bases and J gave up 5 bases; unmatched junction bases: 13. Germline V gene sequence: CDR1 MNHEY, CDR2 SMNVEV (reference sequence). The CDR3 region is CASSSRQGAHIHEQYF. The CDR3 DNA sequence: TGTGCCAGCAGTTCCCGGCAGGGGGCCCATATTCACGAGCAGTACTTC.

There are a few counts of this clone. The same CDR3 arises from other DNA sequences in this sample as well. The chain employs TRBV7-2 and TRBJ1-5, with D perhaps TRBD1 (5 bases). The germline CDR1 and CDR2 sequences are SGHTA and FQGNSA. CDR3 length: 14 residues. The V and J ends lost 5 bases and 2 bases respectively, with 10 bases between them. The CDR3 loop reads CASSLRGGNQPQHF. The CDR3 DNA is TGTGCCAGCAGCCTTCGGGGGGGCAATCAGCCCCAGCATTTT.

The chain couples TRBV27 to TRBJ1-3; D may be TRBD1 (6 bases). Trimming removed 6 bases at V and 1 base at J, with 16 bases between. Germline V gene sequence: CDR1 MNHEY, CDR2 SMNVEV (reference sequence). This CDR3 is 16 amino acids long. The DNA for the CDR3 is TGTGCCAGCAGCCCGGCTCGGGGGCGGTCTGGAAACACCATATATTTT. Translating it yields CASSPARGRSGNTIYF.

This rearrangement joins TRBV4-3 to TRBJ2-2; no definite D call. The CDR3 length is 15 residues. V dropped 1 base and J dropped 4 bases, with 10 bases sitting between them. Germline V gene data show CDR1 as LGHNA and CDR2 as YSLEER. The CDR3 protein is CASSQGLSITGELFF. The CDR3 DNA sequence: TGCGCCAGCAGCCAAGGACTCTCGATCACCGGGGAGCTGTTTTTT.

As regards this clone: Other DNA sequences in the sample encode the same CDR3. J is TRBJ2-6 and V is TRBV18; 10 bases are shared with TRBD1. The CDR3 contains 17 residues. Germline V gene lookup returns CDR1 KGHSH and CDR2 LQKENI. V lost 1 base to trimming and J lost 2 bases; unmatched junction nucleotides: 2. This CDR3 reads CASSPRDRGTGANVLTF. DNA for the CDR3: TGTGCCAGCTCACCACGGGACAGGGGAACTGGGGCCAACGTCCTGACTTTC.

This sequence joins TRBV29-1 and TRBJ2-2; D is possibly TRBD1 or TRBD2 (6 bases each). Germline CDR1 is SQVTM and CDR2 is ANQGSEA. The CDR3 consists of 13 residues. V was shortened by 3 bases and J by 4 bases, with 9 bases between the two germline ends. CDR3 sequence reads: CSVEEGGTGELFF. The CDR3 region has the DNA TGCAGCGTTGAGGAGGGGGGCACCGGGGAGCTGTTTTTT.

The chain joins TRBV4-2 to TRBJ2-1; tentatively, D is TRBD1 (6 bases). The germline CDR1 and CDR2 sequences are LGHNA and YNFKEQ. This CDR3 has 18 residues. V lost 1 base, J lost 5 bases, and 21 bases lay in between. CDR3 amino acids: CASSQVIIEGEKHNEQFF. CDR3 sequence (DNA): TGTGCCAGCAGCCAAGTGATAATCGAGGGGGAGAAACACAATGAGCAGTTCTTC.

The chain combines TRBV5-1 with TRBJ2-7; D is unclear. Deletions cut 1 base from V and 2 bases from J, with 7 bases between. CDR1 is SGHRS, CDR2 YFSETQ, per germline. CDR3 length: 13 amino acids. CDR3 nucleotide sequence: TGCGCCAGCAGCTTGAGGCAGACCTACGAGCAGTACTTC. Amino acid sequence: CASSLRQTYEQYF.

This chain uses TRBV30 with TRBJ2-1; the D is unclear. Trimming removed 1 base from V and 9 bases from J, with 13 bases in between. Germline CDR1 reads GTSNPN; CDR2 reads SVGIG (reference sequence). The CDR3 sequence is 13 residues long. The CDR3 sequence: CAWSGSARGEQFF. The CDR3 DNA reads TGTGCCTGGAGTGGGTCCGCACGCGGTGAGCAGTTCTTC.

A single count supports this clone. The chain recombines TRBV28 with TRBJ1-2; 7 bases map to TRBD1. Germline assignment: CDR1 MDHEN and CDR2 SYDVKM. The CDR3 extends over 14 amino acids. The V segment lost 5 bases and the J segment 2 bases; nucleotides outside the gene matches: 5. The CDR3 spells CASSTVTGNYGYTF. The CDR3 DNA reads TGTGCCAGCAGTACCGTGACAGGGAACTATGGCTACACCTTC.

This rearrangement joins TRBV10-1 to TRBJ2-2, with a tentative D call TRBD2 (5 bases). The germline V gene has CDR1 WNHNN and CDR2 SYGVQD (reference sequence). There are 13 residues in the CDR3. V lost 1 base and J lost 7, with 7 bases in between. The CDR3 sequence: CASSEWESGELFF. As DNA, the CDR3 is TGCGCCAGCAGTGAGTGGGAGAGCGGGGAGCTGTTTTTT.

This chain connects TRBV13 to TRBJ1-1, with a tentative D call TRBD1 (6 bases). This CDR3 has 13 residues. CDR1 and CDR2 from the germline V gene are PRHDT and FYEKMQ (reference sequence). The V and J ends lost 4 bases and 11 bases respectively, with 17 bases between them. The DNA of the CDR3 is TGTGCCAGCAGCTCACAGGGATCCTCTTTGGCTTTCTTT. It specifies CASSSQGSSLAFF.

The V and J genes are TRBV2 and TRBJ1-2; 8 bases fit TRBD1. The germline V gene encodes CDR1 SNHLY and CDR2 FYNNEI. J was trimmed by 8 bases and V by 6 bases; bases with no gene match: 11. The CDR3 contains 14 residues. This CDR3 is CASRDGTGRGGYTF. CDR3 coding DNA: TGTGCCAGCAGAGATGGGACAGGACGTGGGGGCTACACCTTC.

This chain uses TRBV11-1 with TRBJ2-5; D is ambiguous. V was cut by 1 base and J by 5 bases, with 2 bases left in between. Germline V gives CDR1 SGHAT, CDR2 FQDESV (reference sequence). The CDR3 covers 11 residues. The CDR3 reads CASSLGETQYF. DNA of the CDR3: TGTGCCAGCAGCTTAGGTGAGACCCAGTACTTC.

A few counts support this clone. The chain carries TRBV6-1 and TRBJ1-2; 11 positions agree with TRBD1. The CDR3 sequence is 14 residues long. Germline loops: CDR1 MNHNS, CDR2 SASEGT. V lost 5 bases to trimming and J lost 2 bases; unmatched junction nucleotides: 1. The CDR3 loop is CASSRDRGNYGYTF. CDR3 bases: TGTGCCAGCAGTCGGGACAGGGGGAACTATGGCTACACCTTC.

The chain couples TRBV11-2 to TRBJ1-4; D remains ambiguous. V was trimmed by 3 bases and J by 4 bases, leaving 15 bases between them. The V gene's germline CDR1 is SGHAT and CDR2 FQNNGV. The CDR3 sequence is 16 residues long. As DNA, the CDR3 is TGTGCCAGCAGCTTTCGCGCCGTTCGGGATAATGAAAAACTGTTTTTT. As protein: CASSFRAVRDNEKLFF. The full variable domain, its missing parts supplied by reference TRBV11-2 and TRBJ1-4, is EAGVAQSPRYKIIEKRQSVAFWCNPISGHATLYWYQQILGQGPKLLIQFQNNGVVDDSQLPKDRFSAERLKGVDSTLKIQPAKLEDSAVYLCASSFRAVRDNEKLFFGSGTQLSVL.

CDR3 nucleotides: TGTGCCATCAGTACTAGCGGGGGCACAGATACGCAGTATTTT. It specifies CAISTSGGTDTQYF. The chain has TRBV10-3 and TRBJ2-3, with 10 bases matching TRBD2. CDR3 size: 14 residues. Looked up from germline, CDR1 is ENHRY and CDR2 is SYGVKD. Germline trimming cut 5 bases from V and 1 base from J; bases unmatched to any gene: 0.

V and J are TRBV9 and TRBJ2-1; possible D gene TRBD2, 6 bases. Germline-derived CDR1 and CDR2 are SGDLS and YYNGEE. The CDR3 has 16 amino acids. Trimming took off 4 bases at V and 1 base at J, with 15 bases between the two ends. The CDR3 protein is CASSPGLIASYNEQFF. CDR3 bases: TGTGCCAGCAGCCCGGGACTCATAGCTTCCTACAATGAGCAGTTCTTC.

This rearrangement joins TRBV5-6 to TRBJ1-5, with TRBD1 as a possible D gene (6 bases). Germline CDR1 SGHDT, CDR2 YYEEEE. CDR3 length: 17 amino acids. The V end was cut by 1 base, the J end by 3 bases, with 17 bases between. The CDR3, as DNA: TGTGCCAGCAGCTTGTCCGGAGGGGGGAGGTTCAATCAGCCCCAGCATTTT. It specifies CASSLSGGGRFNQPQHF.